This T cell receptor beta chain comes out of a study of CD8 T cells in ankylosing spondylitis. Findings and caveats of the study: In ankylosing spondylitis patients, matched synovial fluid reportedly showed significant enrichment of disease-linked clones. Seemingly characteristic of ankylosing spondylitis blood was a TCR beta motif consisting of eight highly homologous variants.

CDR1 and CDR2 from the germline V gene are SGHDN and FVKESK. The CDR3 is 11 amino acids. The V end was cut by 5 bases, the J end by 5 bases, with 6 bases between. Quantitative 5'-RACE was performed with molecular barcodes, and it yielded the TCR beta libraries. One entry per CDR3 protein results from TCRdb running MiXCR on the 5' RACE reads. The repertoire consists of some 150,000 distinct CDR3 sequences, with roughly an eighth occurring once and the leading ten covering 3.5% to 5%. As to this clonotype: The antigen remains undetermined.

The chain couples TRBV14 to TRBJ2-5; no clear D. Sequenced material: blood, either unsorted or a sorted T cell fraction (not recorded which). The receptor was derived from a female donor with ankylosing spondylitis or in good health (not recorded which). CDR3 amino acids: CASSATETQYF. The CDR3 nucleotides read TGTGCCAGCAGCGCAACGGAGACCCAGTACTTC. The complete variable domain, with remaining parts taken from reference TRBV14 and TRBJ2-5, reads EAGVTQFPSHSVIEKGQTVTLRCDPISGHDNLYWYRRVMGKEIKFLLHFVKESKQDESGMPNNRFLAERTGGTYSTLKVQPAELEDSGVYFCASSATETQYFGPGTRLLVL.